Listed below are T cell receptor beta chains from one sample, sequenced in a study of blood T cells in healthy people across ages. TCRdb re-called the 5' RACE reads through MiXCR, storing one row per CDR3 protein. The sample has about 970,000 distinct CDR3 sequences, just over 50% seen once. The sample taken for sequencing was blood. These receptors were obtained from a woman aged 55-69 years in good health. CDR3s include the opening cysteine and the closing phenylalanine or tryptophan. D genes are given only for firm matches. The size field is filled for only some rows; it gives once, few, many or a size class.

.	TRBV18	TRBJ2-5	.	TGTGCCAGCTCACTTGACAGTTGGGAGACCCAGTACTTC	CASSLDSWETQYF
once	TRBV12-3/TRBV12-4	TRBJ2-7	.	TGTGCCAGCAGGGCTCATCAAAGTTACGAGCAGTACTTC	CASRAHQSYEQYF
few	TRBV6-2/TRBV6-3	TRBJ1-5	.	TGTGCCAGCAGTTGGGGCAGGGTCGGAACGGAGCCCCAGCATTTT	CASSWGRVGTEPQHF
few	TRBV4-2	TRBJ2-7	TRBD2	TGTGCCAGCAGCCAAGATCTTGCTAGCGGGAGCTACGAGCAGTACTTC	CASSQDLASGSYEQYF
.	TRBV20-1	TRBJ1-2	.	TGCAGTGCTAGACCCCTGGCGGCAGTTGGAGATGGCTACACCTTC	CSARPLAAVGDGYTF
.	TRBV4-2	TRBJ2-7	TRBD2	TGTGCCAGCAGCCAAGATCCCCTAGCGGGAGGATACGAGCAGTACTTC	CASSQDPLAGGYEQYF
.	TRBV3-1	TRBJ2-3	TRBD2	TGTGCCAGCAGCCAAGAGTCCGTGTTTGGGAGGGCCGAGTCAGATACGCAGTATTTT	CASSQESVFGRAESDTQYF
.	TRBV30	TRBJ2-7	.	TGTGCCTGGTCAAGGGGGGGGGACTACGAGCAGTACTTC	CAWSRGGDYEQYF
.	TRBV18	TRBJ2-4	.	TGTGCCAGCTCACCACCAGCCTTC	CASSPPAF
.	TRBV13	TRBJ2-7	.	TGTGCCAGCAGCGCCGGACCTGACTCCTACGAGCAGTACTTC	CASSAGPDSYEQYF
few	TRBV7-9	TRBJ2-1	.	TGTGCCAGCAGCGTAGCAGGAGGGGCCGAGCAGTTCTTC	CASSVAGGAEQFF
few	TRBV7-9	TRBJ2-7	.	TGTGCCAGCAGCCACCCCGGACGGACTAACGAGCAGTACTTC	CASSHPGRTNEQYF
few	TRBV20-1	TRBJ2-7	TRBD2	TGCAGTGCTAGCTCCGCCGGGACTAGCTCCGACGAGCAGTACTTC	CSASSAGTSSDEQYF
.	TRBV28	TRBJ2-3	.	TGTGCCAGCAGCAGTGGGGTACCGGGTTTCTCAGATACGCAGTATTTT	CASSSGVPGFSDTQYF
.	TRBV2	TRBJ2-7	.	TGTGCCAGCAGTGAGTCTTTTGTGAGCTCCTACAATGAGCAGTACTTC	CASSESFVSSYNEQYF
once	TRBV29-1	TRBJ2-7	.	TGCAGCGTTGGGAGGGGAGTTCCTCTCTACGGGCAGTACTTC	CSVGRGVPLYGQYF
.	TRBV27	TRBJ2-5	.	TGTGCCAGCAGCCGCCCCGGGGTTAGTGTGGACAATGAGCAGTACTTC	CASSRPGVSVDNEQYF
.	TRBV4-3	TRBJ2-1	TRBD2	TGCGCCAGCAGCCAAGATCGGGGAGTAGCGGGTAGGAATGAGCAGTTCTTC	CASSQDRGVAGRNEQFF
.	TRBV7-2	TRBJ2-1	.	TGTGCCAGCAGCTTAGGCCTTACCAACAATGAGCAGTTCTTC	CASSLGLTNNEQFF
.	TRBV20-1	TRBJ2-7	TRBD1	TGCAGTGCAAAGGGACAGATCTCCTACGAGCAGTACTTC	CSAKGQISYEQYF
.	TRBV20-1	TRBJ2-3	TRBD2	TGCAGTGCTAGAGATTCCGGGGGGGCTACAGATACGCAGTATTTT	CSARDSGGATDTQYF
few	TRBV6-1	TRBJ2-5	.	TGTGCCAGCAGACCGATGGGACGGGAAGAGACCCAGTACTTC	CASRPMGREETQYF
.	TRBV12-3/TRBV12-4	TRBJ2-7	TRBD1	TGTGCCAGCAGCTCCACCCGGGACAGGTCTCCCTACGAGCAGTACTTC	CASSSTRDRSPYEQYF
many	TRBV13	TRBJ2-1	.	TGTGCCAGCAGCTTACGGGCTAGCCCGTACAATGAGCAGTTCTTC	CASSLRASPYNEQFF
.	TRBV6-5	TRBJ2-7	.	TGTGCCAGCAGACCTAGGGGGGGTTACGAGCAGTACTTC	CASRPRGGYEQYF
.	TRBV28	TRBJ1-5	.	TGTGCCAGCAATCCCGAGGATGTTATCAATCAGCCCCAGCATTTT	CASNPEDVINQPQHF
few	TRBV29-1	TRBJ2-1	.	TGCAGCGTTGAGTCCCGGGGGCTGTTTAGCAATGAGCAGTTCTTC	CSVESRGLFSNEQFF
.	TRBV5-1	TRBJ1-4	.	TGCGCCAGCAATCCGACAGGAGCAACTAATGAAAAACTGTTTTTT	CASNPTGATNEKLFF
.	TRBV11-2	TRBJ2-7	.	TGTGCCAGCAGCTTAGATCTCAGTGTATACGAGCAGTACTTC	CASSLDLSVYEQYF
.	TRBV27	TRBJ2-7	.	TGTGCCAGCAGATTCGGTGGGGGGCAGAACGAGCAGTACTTC	CASRFGGGQNEQYF
few	TRBV20-1	TRBJ2-7	TRBD1	TGCAGTGCTAGAACGGGGACAGGGGGGACCTACGAGCAGTACTTC	CSARTGTGGTYEQYF
many	TRBV5-4	TRBJ2-3	.	TGTGCCAGCAGAGCAAGGAGTGACTTCACAGATACGCAGTATTTT	CASRARSDFTDTQYF
.	TRBV6-1	TRBJ1-5	.	TGTGCCAGCAGTGCTGATTTAGGGTATCAGCCCCAGCATTTT	CASSADLGYQPQHF
.	TRBV20-1	TRBJ2-7	TRBD2	TGCAGTGCTAGGGCGGGAGTACAACCGTACGAGCAGTACTTC	CSARAGVQPYEQYF
.	TRBV28	TRBJ1-4	.	TGTGCCAGCAGTCGCGGATCCTCAGGAAAACTGTTTTTT	CASSRGSSGKLFF
.	TRBV20-1	TRBJ2-1	TRBD1	TGCAGTGTACCGGGACAGTTTCACAATGAGCAGTTCTTC	CSVPGQFHNEQFF
.	TRBV29-1	TRBJ2-3	.	TGCAGCGTTAATGTGGGATCCACAGATACGCAGTATTTT	CSVNVGSTDTQYF
.	TRBV28	TRBJ2-1	.	TGTGCCAGCAGTCTTTTAGGGGGGGGCGTAGCCAGGGATGAGCAGTTCTTC	CASSLLGGGVARDEQFF
few	TRBV20-1	TRBJ2-7	TRBD2	TGCAGTGCCTCTAGCGGGAGGGCCTTTTACGAGCAGTACTTC	CSASSGRAFYEQYF
once	TRBV6-6	TRBJ2-3	.	TGTGCCAACAGCCCTGTCCCAGATACGCAGTATTTT	CANSPVPDTQYF
.	TRBV7-2	TRBJ2-7	TRBD2	TGTGCCAGCAAGAGGGGCGGGAGGGCCGAGGGCTACGAGCAGTACTTC	CASKRGGRAEGYEQYF
few	TRBV19	TRBJ2-6	.	TGTGCCAGTAGTATTCTAGACTCTGGGGCCAACGTCCTGACTTTC	CASSILDSGANVLTF